This T cell receptor beta chain was retrieved from a study of blood T cells in healthy people across ages. The CDR3 sequence is 15 residues long. The V and J ends lost 3 bases and 2 bases, in that order; junction bases with no gene match: 5. The germline V gene has CDR1 MDHEN and CDR2 SYDVKM. PCR was performed a second time for about 6 to 12 cycles using a sample-barcoded 5' primer and a J-beta primer mix. One entry per CDR3 protein results from TCRdb running MiXCR on the 5' RACE reads. The repertoire has 700,000 or so distinct CDR3 sequences, approximately 40% of them found once; the top ten carry roughly 30%.

The sample comprised blood. The chain uses TRBV28 and TRBJ1-2; 8 bases are a match to TRBD1. The TCR originated in an elderly man in good health. CDR3 sequence reads: CASSFPTGENYGYTF. The CDR3 DNA sequence: TGTGCCAGCAGTTTCCCGACAGGGGAAAACTATGGCTACACCTTC.